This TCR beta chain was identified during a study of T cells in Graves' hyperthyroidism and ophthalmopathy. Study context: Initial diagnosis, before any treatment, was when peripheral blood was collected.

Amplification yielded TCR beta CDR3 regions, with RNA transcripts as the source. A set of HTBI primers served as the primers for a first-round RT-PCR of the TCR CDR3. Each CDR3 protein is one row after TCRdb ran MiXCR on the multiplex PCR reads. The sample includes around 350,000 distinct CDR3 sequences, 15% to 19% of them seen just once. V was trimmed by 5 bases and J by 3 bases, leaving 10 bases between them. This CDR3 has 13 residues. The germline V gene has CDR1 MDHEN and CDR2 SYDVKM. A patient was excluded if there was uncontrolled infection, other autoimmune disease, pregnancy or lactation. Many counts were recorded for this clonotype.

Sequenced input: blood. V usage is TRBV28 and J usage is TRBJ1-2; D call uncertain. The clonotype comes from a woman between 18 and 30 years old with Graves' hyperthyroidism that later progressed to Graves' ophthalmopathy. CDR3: CASSGIGDYGYTF. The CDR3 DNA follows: TGTGCCAGCAGTGGAATTGGGGACTATGGCTACACCTTC.